This T cell receptor (beta chain) is from a study of blood T cell repertoires in COVID-19. Study details: Italy, Spain and the United States were the sources of the convalescent and acute COVID-19 samples. PBMCs, B-cell-depleted T cells, or T cells provided the cDNA or gDNA that made up the material.

In the authors' methods: From reference gene primer amplification, estimates of nucleated cell counts were derived. The table came from immunoSEQ multiplex PCR; TCRdb's copy has only in-frame clones and leaves some out. Clone size and V and J calls were adopted from that table, with D and trimming inferred from the DNA. The table lists about 150,000 clones, over 70% of them singletons. The CDR3 has 14 residues. Deletions cut 5 bases from V and 3 bases from J, with 14 bases between. CDR1 is SGHTA, CDR2 FQGNSA, per germline. The source material was peripheral blood. The clonotype originates from a man aged 50-59 years who had recovered from COVID-19. This sequence joins TRBV7-2 and TRBJ2-7, with D possibly matching TRBD2 (5 bases). The DNA for the CDR3 is TGTGCCAGCAGCACCTCCGGGAACGACTACGAGCAGTACTTC. Amino acid sequence: CASSTSGNDYEQYF.